This T cell receptor (beta chain) was sequenced in a study of blood T cell repertoires in COVID-19. The overall study: PBMCs, B-cell-depleted T cells, or T cells provided the cDNA or gDNA that made up the material.

Adults between roughly 18 and 89 years of age took part from about two dozen US areas. Participant reports of clinical history set cohort assignment. Cohort 3 recovered donors had two negative PCRs, clearance, or symptom resolution. Trimming took 5 bases from V and 8 from J; bases not matched to a gene: 3. The germline V gene encodes CDR1 WSHSY and CDR2 SAAADI. This CDR3 contains 13 residues. Libraries were prepared by immunoSEQ multiplex PCR; TCRdb keeps only in-frame clonotypes and omits some of them. This table has about 440,000 clones, roughly 91% appearing once. This chain joins TRBV10-2 and TRBJ2-2; 9 positions match TRBD2. The receptor was isolated from a man younger than 35 who had recovered from COVID-19. Material: PBMCs or T cells enriched from blood (not recorded which). The CDR3 spells CASSSGLAGELFF. The DNA of the CDR3 is TGCGCCAGCAGTTCCGGACTAGCGGGGGAGCTGTTTTTT.